This TCR beta chain was recorded in a study of T cell responses to AZD1222 COVID-19 vaccine. Only in-frame clones appear in the TCRdb table, and some are missing; sequencing was by immunoSEQ multiplex PCR. The repertoire holds 60,000 or so clones, with 84% as singletons. The TCR originated in an adult in good health. Sequencing was performed on peripheral blood, taken on day 0 of AZD1222 vaccination.

As DNA, the CDR3 is TGTGCCAGCAGCTTAATTCGGGAGCTGTTTTTT. Translation gives CASSLIRELFF. This sequence joins TRBV7-9 and TRBJ2-2; unclear D gene. The CDR3 totals 11 residues. The V and J ends lost 2 bases and 9 bases respectively, with 4 bases between them. Germline V gene data show CDR1 as SEHNR and CDR2 as FQNEAQ (reference sequence).